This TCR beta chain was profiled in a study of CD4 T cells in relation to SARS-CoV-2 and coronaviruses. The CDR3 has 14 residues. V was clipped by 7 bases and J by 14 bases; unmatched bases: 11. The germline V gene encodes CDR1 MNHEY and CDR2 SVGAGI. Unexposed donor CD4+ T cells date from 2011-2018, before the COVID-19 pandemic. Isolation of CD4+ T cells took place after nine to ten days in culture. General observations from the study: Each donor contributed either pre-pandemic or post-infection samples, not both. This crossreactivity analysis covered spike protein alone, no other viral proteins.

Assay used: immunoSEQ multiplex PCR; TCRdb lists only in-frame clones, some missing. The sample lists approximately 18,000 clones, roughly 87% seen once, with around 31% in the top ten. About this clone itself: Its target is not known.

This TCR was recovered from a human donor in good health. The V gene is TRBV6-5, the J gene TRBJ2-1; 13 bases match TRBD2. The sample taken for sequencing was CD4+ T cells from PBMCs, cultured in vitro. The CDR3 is CASTSGLAGIVEFF. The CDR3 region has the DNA TGTGCCAGCACATCGGGACTAGCGGGAATCGTGGAGTTCTTC.